Below are 30 T cell receptor beta chains sequenced from a single sample in a study of cytomegalovirus exposure and HLA in healthy donors. Clones were sequenced by immunoSEQ multiplex PCR, and TCRdb holds only the in-frame ones, with some missing. The table records 65,000 to 75,000 clones, around 94% of them present only once. The sequenced sample consisted of PBMCs. All receptors derive from a man aged 18 to 30 in good health and CMV-seropositive.

This clone was counted a few times. The V call is TRBV19, the J call TRBJ2-1; TRBD2 agrees at 7 bases. Germline V gene data show CDR1 as LNHDA and CDR2 as SQIVND (reference sequence). V dropped 8 bases and J dropped 5; count of bases not matched to a gene: 6. The CDR3 extends over 13 amino acids. CDR3 sequence (DNA): TGTGCCAGTTCTAGCGGACTAAACAATGAGCAGTTCTTC. Residues: CASSSGLNNEQFF.

This rearrangement joins TRBV14 to TRBJ2-1; TRBD2 agrees at 8 bases. Germline lookup yields CDR1 SGHDN and CDR2 FVKESK. V dropped 1 base and J dropped 4; count of bases not matched to a gene: 3. The CDR3 covers 15 residues. Here the CDR3 DNA reads TGTGCCAGCAGCCAAGTAGCGGGGAGTTACAATGAGCAGTTCTTC. Protein: CASSQVAGSYNEQFF.

V gene TRBV28 combines with J gene TRBJ2-5; a weak D match, TRBD2 (5 bases). Germline assignment: CDR1 MDHEN and CDR2 SYDVKM. CDR3 length equals 13 residues. V lost 3 bases, J lost 4 bases, and 9 bases lay in between. The CDR3 is CASSFSSGETQYF. Here the CDR3 DNA reads TGTGCCAGCAGTTTTTCAAGCGGAGAGACCCAGTACTTC.

The chain is built from TRBV5-1 and TRBJ2-1; 8 bases fit TRBD2. Trimming removed 2 bases from V and 7 bases from J; junction bases left unmatched: 5. Per the germline V gene, CDR1 is SGHRS and CDR2 is YFSETQ. The length of the CDR3 is 14 residues. The CDR3: CASSFLSGSNEQFF. CDR3 bases: TGCGCCAGCAGCTTCTTAAGCGGGAGTAATGAGCAGTTCTTC.

The chain has TRBV11-2 and TRBJ2-5, with 7 bases matching TRBD1. The germline V gene has CDR1 SGHAT and CDR2 FQNNGV. V dropped 5 bases and J dropped 5; count of bases not matched to a gene: 8. CDR3 size: 14 residues. This chain's CDR3 is CASSPTGSRETQYF. CDR3 DNA sequence: TGTGCCAGCAGCCCGACAGGGTCTCGGGAGACCCAGTACTTC. Using reference TRBV11-2 and TRBJ2-5 for the parts outside the CDR3, the full variable domain is EAGVAQSPRYKIIEKRQSVAFWCNPISGHATLYWYQQILGQGPKLLIQFQNNGVVDDSQLPKDRFSAERLKGVDSTLKIQPAKLEDSAVYLCASSPTGSRETQYFGPGTRLLVL.

This chain joins TRBV7-6 and TRBJ2-5; TRBD1 might be the D (5 bases). Trimming removed 6 bases at V and 5 bases at J, with 13 bases between. Germline V gives CDR1 SGHVS, CDR2 FNYEAQ. The CDR3 sequence is 13 residues long. DNA of the CDR3: TGTGCCAGCAGTATACAGGTCCGGGAGACCCAGTACTTC. Residues: CASSIQVRETQYF.

This chain joins TRBV5-6 and TRBJ2-7; the D gene is possibly TRBD1 (5 bases). V shed 0 bases and J shed 5 bases, with 6 bases lying between them. Germline V CDR1 and CDR2: SGHDT, YYEEEE. The CDR3 contains 12 residues. The DNA for the CDR3 is TGTGCCAGCAGCTTGGGGGGCCACGAGCAGTACTTC. Protein product: CASSLGGHEQYF. The whole variable domain, filled in from reference TRBV5-6 and TRBJ2-7, reads DAGVTQSPTHLIKTRGQQVTLRCSPKSGHDTVSWYQQALGQGPQFIFQYYEEEERQRGNFPDRFSGHQFPNYSSELNVNALLLGDSALYLCASSLGGHEQYFGPGTRLTVT.

The genes are TRBV28 and TRBJ1-2; the D gene is possibly TRBD1 (6 bases). This CDR3 comprises 14 residues. V was pared by 6 bases and J by 0 bases, with 11 bases between. CDR1 and CDR2 from the germline V gene are MDHEN and SYDVKM. The CDR3 DNA reads as TGTGCCAGCAGCCCAACAGGGTCTAACTATGGCTACACCTTC. Residues: CASSPTGSNYGYTF.

This clone was recorded a few times. The V and J genes are TRBV6-1 and TRBJ2-1; 10 bases align to TRBD2. The CDR3 loop spans 15 amino acids. Germline V lookup: CDR1 MNHNS, CDR2 SASEGT. V shed 4 bases and J 9 bases; nucleotides not matched to a gene: 9. Written as DNA, the CDR3 is TGTGCCAGCAGTGCCCTGTCTAGCGGGAGTAGTGAGCAGTTCTTC. Its protein is CASSALSSGSSEQFF.

This chain links TRBV14 with TRBJ2-5; TRBD1 matches at 7 bases. Losses at the gene ends were 0 bases for V and 3 bases for J; bases not matched to a gene: 4. Germline V gene data show CDR1 as SGHDN and CDR2 as FVKESK. This CDR3 has 15 residues. Here the CDR3 DNA reads TGTGCCAGCAGCCAAGAACGGCAGGGGGAAGAGACCCAGTACTTC. Protein sequence: CASSQERQGEETQYF.

This clone was detected once. This rearrangement joins TRBV6-1 to TRBJ2-1; TRBD1 matches 7 bases. The CDR3 is made up of 14 amino acids. Losses at the gene ends were 7 bases for V and 5 bases for J; bases not matched to a gene: 8. Germline V gives CDR1 MNHNS, CDR2 SASEGT. CDR3 nucleotides: TGTGCCAGCACCCCCGGGACAGCTAACAATGAGCAGTTCTTC. Protein sequence: CASTPGTANNEQFF.

The chain links TRBV30 to TRBJ2-7; 7 bases fit TRBD2. V lost 4 bases and J lost 9; bases outside the gene matches: 12. Germline V CDR1 and CDR2: GTSNPN, SVGIG (reference sequence). The CDR3 is 13 amino acids. CDR3 in amino acids: CAWNRQGGIGQYF. In nucleotides, the CDR3 is TGTGCCTGGAACAGGCAGGGAGGGATAGGGCAGTACTTC.

There are a few counts of this clone. The chain couples TRBV6-5 to TRBJ2-1, with 11 bases aligning to TRBD2. There are 15 residues in the CDR3. V lost 4 bases and J lost 6; bases outside the gene matches: 5. Looked up from germline, CDR1 is MNHEY and CDR2 is SVGAGI. CDR3 nucleotide sequence: TGTGCCAGCAGTTTGACTAGCGGGACTTCCAATGAGCAGTTCTTC. It encodes CASSLTSGTSNEQFF.

The chain recombines TRBV13 with TRBJ2-3, with TRBD1 matching 9 bases. This CDR3 has 15 amino acids. V trimming: 5 bases; J trimming: 5 bases; junction bases outside the gene matches: 8. Germline V CDR1 and CDR2: PRHDT, FYEKMQ (reference sequence). This CDR3 is CASSTQQGAGDTQYF. The CDR3 DNA sequence: TGTGCCAGCAGCACCCAACAGGGGGCCGGAGATACGCAGTATTTT.

This rearrangement joins TRBV5-4 to TRBJ1-3; D might be TRBD1 (6 bases). Looked up from germline, CDR1 is SGHNT and CDR2 is YYREEE (reference sequence). Trimming removed 2 bases from V and 0 bases from J, with 15 bases in between. The CDR3 runs 17 residues. This CDR3 is CASSFWGNRDSGNTIYF. CDR3 in DNA: TGTGCCAGCAGCTTTTGGGGTAACAGGGACTCTGGAAACACCATATATTTT. Complete variable domain (other parts from reference TRBV5-4 and TRBJ1-3): ETGVTQSPTHLIKTRGQQVTLRCSSQSGHNTVSWYQQALGQGPQFIFQYYREEENGRGNFPPRFSGLQFPNYSSELNVNALELDDSALYLCASSFWGNRDSGNTIYFGEGSWLTVV.

Only one count was recorded for this clone. The V and J genes are TRBV5-4 and TRBJ1-5; a possible D gene is TRBD1 (6 bases). The V gene's germline CDR1 is SGHNT and CDR2 YYREEE (reference sequence). This CDR3 spans 13 amino acids. Trimming removed 2 bases from V and 7 bases from J, with 10 bases in between. Here the CDR3 reads CASSFGGGQPQHF. The CDR3 DNA sequence: TGTGCCAGCAGCTTTGGGGGCGGGCAGCCCCAGCATTTT.

The chain couples TRBV7-6 to TRBJ1-3; D might be TRBD1 (6 bases). CDR1 and CDR2 from the germline V gene are SGHVS and FNYEAQ. The V gene lost 5 bases and the J gene lost 4 bases, with 18 bases spanning the gap. The CDR3 sequence is 16 residues long. The DNA of the CDR3 is TGTGCCAGCAGCCCAAGCGCGGGGGCGCAAGGAAACACCATATATTTT. Protein: CASSPSAGAQGNTIYF.

V gene TRBV19 combines with J gene TRBJ2-7; 8 bases agree with TRBD2. The junction had 6 bases not matched to a gene; V was cut back by 5 bases and J by 0 bases. CDR1 is LNHDA and CDR2 is SQIVND in the germline V gene (reference sequence). The CDR3 length is 15 residues. CDR3 sequence reads: CASSFGTSASYEQYF. CDR3 nucleotide sequence: TGTGCCAGTAGTTTCGGGACTAGTGCCTCCTACGAGCAGTACTTC.

This CDR3 is CASSYQSGENYEQYF. The CDR3 bases are TGTGCCAGCAGTTACCAGAGCGGGGAGAACTACGAGCAGTACTTC. The genes are TRBV6-5 and TRBJ2-7; 7 nucleotides align to TRBD2. This CDR3 is built from 15 residues. Germline assignment: CDR1 MNHEY and CDR2 SVGAGI. The junction had 7 bases not matched to a gene; V was cut back by 2 bases and J by 3 bases.

The chain uses TRBV10-2 and TRBJ2-3, with TRBD2 identical over 7 bases. With V trimmed by 3 bases and J by 4 bases, 10 bases remained unmatched. Germline V gene lookup returns CDR1 WSHSY and CDR2 SAAADI. The CDR3 length is 16 residues. The chain's CDR3 is CASSDWGGGPADTQYF. DNA of the CDR3: TGCGCCAGCAGTGATTGGGGGGGAGGGCCCGCAGATACGCAGTATTTT.

The chain has TRBV6-6 and TRBJ2-1; 11 nucleotides agree with TRBD2. The ends lost 5 bases at V and 4 bases at J; junction bases unmatched: 4. CDR1 is MNHNY, CDR2 SVGAGI, per germline (reference sequence). There are 15 residues in the CDR3. CDR3 nucleotide sequence: TGTGCCAGCAGTGGGACTAGCGGTCATTACAATGAGCAGTTCTTC. Protein sequence: CASSGTSGHYNEQFF.

This clone occurred a few times. The gene calls are TRBV7-8 and TRBJ1-2, with unresolved D. V lost 7 bases, J lost 1 base, and 7 bases lay in between. The CDR3 loop spans 12 amino acids. Germline lookup yields CDR1 SGHVS and CDR2 FQNEAQ. CDR3 sequence (DNA): TGTGCCAGCACCGGGAATAACTATGGCTACACCTTC. As protein: CASTGNNYGYTF.

The table lists this clone with a count of one. CDR3 DNA: TGTGCCAGCAGAGCGACAGGGTACGACGAGCAGTACTTC. It is translated as CASRATGYDEQYF. The chain combines TRBV28 with TRBJ2-7, with 7 nucleotides matching TRBD1. The CDR3 contains 13 residues. With V trimmed by 6 bases and J by 5 bases, 7 bases remained unmatched. The germline CDR1 and CDR2 sequences are MDHEN and SYDVKM.

This clone was seen a single time. This chain uses TRBV6-1 with TRBJ2-7; 7 bases are a match to TRBD2. The CDR3 runs 15 residues. Trimming took 4 bases from V and 4 from J; bases not matched to a gene: 10. Germline V gives CDR1 MNHNS, CDR2 SASEGT. This CDR3 is CASSADSSGSYEQYF. Here the CDR3 DNA reads TGTGCCAGCAGTGCTGACTCTAGCGGCTCTTACGAGCAGTACTTC.

The sample holds one count of this clone. The chain joins TRBV11-2 to TRBJ1-2; D is uncertain. The V end was cut by 1 base, the J end by 4 bases, with 7 bases between. CDR3 size: 13 residues. Germline assignment: CDR1 SGHAT and CDR2 FQNNGV. CDR3 protein: CASSLGRSYGYTF. In nucleotides, the CDR3 is TGTGCCAGCAGCTTAGGTCGGTCCTATGGCTACACCTTC.

The chain recombines TRBV10-3 with TRBJ1-5, with 7 bases matching TRBD1. This CDR3 region has 15 residues. The germline gives CDR1 ENHRY, CDR2 SYGVKD. V gave up 3 bases and J gave up 6 bases; unmatched junction bases: 8. The CDR3 protein is CAISDPDRSLQPQHF. The CDR3 nucleotides are TGTGCCATCAGTGACCCGGACAGGTCTCTTCAGCCCCAGCATTTT.

V is TRBV18 and J is TRBJ2-3, with 9 bases lining up with TRBD2. Germline CDR1 reads KGHSH; CDR2 reads LQKENI. The CDR3 sequence is 16 residues long. V was clipped by 3 bases and J by 5 bases; unmatched bases: 9. The CDR3 reads CASSPQGGRAVDTQYF. In DNA, the CDR3 is TGTGCCAGCTCACCTCAAGGCGGGAGGGCCGTAGATACGCAGTATTTT.

This chain joins TRBV6-5 and TRBJ2-1, with 8 nucleotides matching TRBD2. This CDR3 has 15 amino acids. The trim removed 6 bases at V and 0 bases at J, leaving 4 bases unmatched. The germline V gene encodes CDR1 MNHEY and CDR2 SVGAGI. The CDR3 sequence: CASRETSGSYNEQFF. CDR3 DNA sequence: TGTGCCAGCAGGGAAACTAGCGGCTCCTACAATGAGCAGTTCTTC.

The chain employs TRBV7-6 and TRBJ2-1, with D possibly being TRBD1 (5 bases). Germline CDR1 is SGHVS and CDR2 is FNYEAQ. V lost 1 base, J lost 7 bases, and 14 bases lay in between. The CDR3 extends over 15 amino acids. CDR3 DNA sequence: TGTGCCAGCAGCTTAGGTCCAGGGCTAAGTAATGAGCAGTTCTTC. Its protein is CASSLGPGLSNEQFF.

V is TRBV5-1 and J is TRBJ1-1; D not resolved. V was cut by 0 bases and J by 0 bases, with 12 bases left in between. Looked up from germline, CDR1 is SGHRS and CDR2 is YFSETQ. The CDR3 spans 16 residues. CDR3 region: CASSLVGAEMNTEAFF. Here the CDR3 DNA reads TGCGCCAGCAGCTTGGTCGGAGCCGAAATGAACACTGAAGCTTTCTTT.